This T cell receptor (beta chain) was recovered during a study of Ad26.COV2.S vaccination and SARS-CoV-2 variants. Study results and limitations: It was reported that spike-specific CD8+ and CD4+ T cell responses were substantially broad after vaccination. The TCR breadth and depth analyses may have understated or missed part of the total T cell responses. People who got the vaccine or the placebo had similar non-spike TCR breadth.

With regard to this clone: Its antigen remains unknown.

Sequencing was performed with immunoSEQ multiplex PCR; in TCRdb, only in-frame clones are kept and a portion is missing. The data contain around 350,000 clones, about 90% of them singletons. Trimming took off 2 bases at V and 10 bases at J, with 19 bases between the two ends. CDR1 SGHRS and CDR2 YFSETQ come from the germline V gene. This CDR3 spans 15 amino acids. The rearrangement uses TRBV5-1 and TRBJ2-1, with D perhaps given as TRBD1 or TRBD2 (6 bases each). This specimen consisted of peripheral blood, obtained after recovery from COVID-19. This receptor was identified in a human donor who had recovered from COVID-19. CDR3 residues: CASSLQGGSLAEQFF. CDR3 bases: TGCGCCAGCAGCTTACAGGGAGGTAGTCTTGCGGAGCAGTTCTTC.